This T cell receptor beta chain is drawn from a study of regulatory T cells in long-lasting Graves disease. The study, taken as a whole, reports: Persistent disease exhibited a predilection for TRBV28, TRBJ1-2 and TRBJ2-5.

Combining iRepertoire HTBI primers with Arm-PCR of CDR3 regions, the authors built TCR beta libraries. The authors' processing: Gene usage covered some 60 TRBV and 14 TRBJ segments. TCRdb fed the multiplex PCR reads into MiXCR, producing one record per CDR3 protein. TCRdb, rather than the study authors, made the V and J calls. The sample has 300,000 to 400,000 distinct CDR3 sequences; over 15% are singletons. Time point defined: newly diagnosed GD, antithyroid drugs for less than 3 months. After RNA was extracted from PBMCs, the TCR library was made from it. As to this clonotype: Its antigen is still unknown. A much more abundant neighbour one base away suggests this may be a read error.

V lost 1 base and J 7 bases, leaving 14 bases between the germline ends. This CDR3 is 14 amino acids long. CDR1 and CDR2 (germline): MNHEY, SVGEGT. Another study also made use of these data, one on T cells in Graves' hyperthyroidism and ophthalmopathy.

This clonotype was sampled from a man in his forties or fifties with Graves disease. The sequences come from peripheral blood mononuclear cells (PBMCs), collected at new diagnosis, from a patient treated with antithyroid drugs. The chain combines TRBV6-2 or TRBV6-3 with TRBJ2-7, with D perhaps TRBD2 (7 bases). CDR3: CASSYWAGAGEQYF. Written as DNA, the CDR3 is TGTGCCAGCAGTTACTGGGCGGGGGCGGGTGAGCAGTACTTC.